A few counts support the clone carrying this TCR beta chain. The sequenced template was cDNA made from the entire isolated RNA. Method: immunoSEQ multiplex PCR; TCRdb's copy keeps in-frame clones and lacks some. The table shows some 240,000 clones, with roughly a tenth occurring only once. The CDR3 is 14 amino acids. In germline, CDR1 is GTSNPN, CDR2 SVGIG (reference sequence). With 0 bases removed from V and 7 bases from J, the gap between germline ends came to 15 bases. This sample is drawn from a study of beta chain features in type 1 diabetes. Material: central memory CD4+ T cells from blood. The TCR was taken from a man aged 18 to 29 in good health. V usage is TRBV30 and J usage is TRBJ1-2, with D perhaps matching TRBD1 (6 bases). Here the CDR3 DNA reads TGTGCCTGGAGTGTTGGCCGGGGGCAAAGTGGCTACACCTTC. Translating it yields CAWSVGRGQSGYTF.